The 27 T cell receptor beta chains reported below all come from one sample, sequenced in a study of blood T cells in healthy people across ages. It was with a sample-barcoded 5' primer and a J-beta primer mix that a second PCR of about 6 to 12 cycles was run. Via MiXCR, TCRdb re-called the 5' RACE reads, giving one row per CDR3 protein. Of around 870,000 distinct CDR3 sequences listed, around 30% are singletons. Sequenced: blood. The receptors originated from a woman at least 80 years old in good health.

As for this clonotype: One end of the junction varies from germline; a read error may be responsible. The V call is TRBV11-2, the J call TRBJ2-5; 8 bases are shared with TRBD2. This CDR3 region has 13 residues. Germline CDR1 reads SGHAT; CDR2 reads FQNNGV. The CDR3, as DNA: TGTGTCAGCAGCCGGGAGGGGCAAGAGACCCAGTACTTC. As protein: CVSSREGQETQYF.

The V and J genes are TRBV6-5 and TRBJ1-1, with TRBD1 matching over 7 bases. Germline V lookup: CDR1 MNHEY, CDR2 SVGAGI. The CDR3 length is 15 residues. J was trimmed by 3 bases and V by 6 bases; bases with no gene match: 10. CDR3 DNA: TGTGCCAGCAGATCCGACAGGGAGGCCCACACTGAAGCTTTCTTT. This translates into CASRSDREAHTEAFF.

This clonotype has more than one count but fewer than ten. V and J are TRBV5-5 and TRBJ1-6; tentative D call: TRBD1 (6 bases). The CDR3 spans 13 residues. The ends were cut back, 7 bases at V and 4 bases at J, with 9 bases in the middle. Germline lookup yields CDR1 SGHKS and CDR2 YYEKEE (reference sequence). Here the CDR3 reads CASGRGYNSPLHF. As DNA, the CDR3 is TGTGCCAGCGGGAGGGGGTATAATTCACCCCTCCACTTT.

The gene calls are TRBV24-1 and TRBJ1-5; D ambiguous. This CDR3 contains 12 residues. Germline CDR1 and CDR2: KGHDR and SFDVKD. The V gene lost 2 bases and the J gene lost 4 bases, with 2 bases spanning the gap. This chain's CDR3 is CATSDSNQPQHF. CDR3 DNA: TGTGCCACCAGTGATTCTAATCAGCCCCAGCATTTT.

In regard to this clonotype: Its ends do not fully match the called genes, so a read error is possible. As DNA, the CDR3 is TGTGTCAGCAGTACGGACAGAAGTACCAAAACCTATGGCTACACCTTC. It specifies CVSSTDRSTKTYGYTF. This chain joins TRBV6-5 and TRBJ1-2, with D possibly matching TRBD1 (6 bases). The CDR3 is 16 residues long. CDR1 MNHEY and CDR2 SVGAGI come from the germline V gene.

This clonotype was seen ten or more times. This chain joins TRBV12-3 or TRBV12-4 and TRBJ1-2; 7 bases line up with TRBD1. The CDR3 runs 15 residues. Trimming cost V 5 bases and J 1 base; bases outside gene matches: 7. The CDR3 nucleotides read TGTGCCAGCAGTCTGGGGACAGCGATTAACTATGGCTACACCTTC. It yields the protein CASSLGTAINYGYTF.

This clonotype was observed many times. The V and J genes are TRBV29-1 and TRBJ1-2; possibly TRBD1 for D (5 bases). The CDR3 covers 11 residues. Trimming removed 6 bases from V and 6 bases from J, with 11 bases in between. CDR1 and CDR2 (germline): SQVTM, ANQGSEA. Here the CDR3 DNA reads TGCAGCGTCGGGGGACTTGATGGCTACACCTTC. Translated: CSVGGLDGYTF.

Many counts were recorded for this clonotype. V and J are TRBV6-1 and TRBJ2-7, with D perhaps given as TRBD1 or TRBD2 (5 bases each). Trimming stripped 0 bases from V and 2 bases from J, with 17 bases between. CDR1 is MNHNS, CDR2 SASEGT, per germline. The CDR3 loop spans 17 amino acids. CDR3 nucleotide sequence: TGTGCCAGCAGTGAAGCGGGGTTTTGGCAGGGAGCCTACGAGCAGTACTTC. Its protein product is CASSEAGFWQGAYEQYF.

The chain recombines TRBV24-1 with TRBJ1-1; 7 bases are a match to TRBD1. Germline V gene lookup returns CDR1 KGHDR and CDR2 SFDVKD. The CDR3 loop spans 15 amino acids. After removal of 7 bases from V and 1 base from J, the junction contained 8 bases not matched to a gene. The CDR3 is CATRPTGARNTEAFF. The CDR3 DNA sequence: TGTGCCACCAGGCCCACAGGGGCAAGGAACACTGAAGCTTTCTTT.

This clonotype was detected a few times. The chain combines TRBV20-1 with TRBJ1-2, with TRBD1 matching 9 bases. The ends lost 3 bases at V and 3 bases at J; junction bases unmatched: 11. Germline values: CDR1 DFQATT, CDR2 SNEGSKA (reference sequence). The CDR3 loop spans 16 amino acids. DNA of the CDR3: TGCAGTGCTAGTAGACAGTGGACAGGGGAAGACTATGGCTACACCTTC. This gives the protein CSASRQWTGEDYGYTF.

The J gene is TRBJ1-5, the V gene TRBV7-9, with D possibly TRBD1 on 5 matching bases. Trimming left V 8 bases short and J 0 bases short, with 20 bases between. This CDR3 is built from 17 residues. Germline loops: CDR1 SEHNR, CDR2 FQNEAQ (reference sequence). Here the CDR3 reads CASRPDRGLYSNQPQHF. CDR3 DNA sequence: TGTGCCAGCCGACCCGACAGAGGACTTTATAGCAATCAGCCCCAGCATTTT.

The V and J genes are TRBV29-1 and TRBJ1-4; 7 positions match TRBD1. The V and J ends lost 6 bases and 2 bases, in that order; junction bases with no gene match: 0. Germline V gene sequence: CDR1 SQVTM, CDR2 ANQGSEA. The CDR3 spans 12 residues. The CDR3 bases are TGCAGCGTGGGACAGACTAATGAAAAACTGTTTTTT. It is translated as CSVGQTNEKLFF.

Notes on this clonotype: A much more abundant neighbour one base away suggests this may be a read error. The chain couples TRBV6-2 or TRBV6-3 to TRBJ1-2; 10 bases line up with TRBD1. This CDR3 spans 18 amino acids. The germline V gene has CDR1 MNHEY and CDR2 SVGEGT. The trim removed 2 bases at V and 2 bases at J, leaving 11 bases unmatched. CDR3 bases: TGTGCCAGCAGTTACGCCAGGACAGGGGGAGCGCTAAACTATGGCTACACCTTC. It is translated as CASSYARTGGALNYGYTF.

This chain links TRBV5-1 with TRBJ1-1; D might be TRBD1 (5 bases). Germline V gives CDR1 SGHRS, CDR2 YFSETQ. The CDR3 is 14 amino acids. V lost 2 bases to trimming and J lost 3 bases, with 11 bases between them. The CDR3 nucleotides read TGCGCCAGCAGCTTTCGGGGGTACGACACTGAAGCTTTCTTT. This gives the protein CASSFRGYDTEAFF.

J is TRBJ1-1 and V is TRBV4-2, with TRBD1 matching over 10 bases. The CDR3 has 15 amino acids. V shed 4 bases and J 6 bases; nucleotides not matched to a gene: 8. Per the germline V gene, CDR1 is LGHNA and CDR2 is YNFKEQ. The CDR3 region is CASSPRQGARSEAFF. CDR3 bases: TGTGCCAGCAGCCCCCGACAGGGGGCAAGGTCTGAAGCTTTCTTT.

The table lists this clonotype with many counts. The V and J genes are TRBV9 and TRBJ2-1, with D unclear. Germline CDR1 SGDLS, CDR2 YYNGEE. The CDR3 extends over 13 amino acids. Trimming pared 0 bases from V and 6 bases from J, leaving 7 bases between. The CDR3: CASSVATRNEQFF. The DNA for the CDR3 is TGTGCCAGCAGCGTAGCTACCCGCAATGAGCAGTTCTTC. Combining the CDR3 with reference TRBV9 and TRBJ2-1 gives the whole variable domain DSGVTQTPKHLITATGQRVTLRCSPRSGDLSVYWYQQSLDQGLQFLIQYYNGEERAKGNILERFSAQQFPDLHSELNLSSLELGDSALYFCASSVATRNEQFFGPGTRLTVL.

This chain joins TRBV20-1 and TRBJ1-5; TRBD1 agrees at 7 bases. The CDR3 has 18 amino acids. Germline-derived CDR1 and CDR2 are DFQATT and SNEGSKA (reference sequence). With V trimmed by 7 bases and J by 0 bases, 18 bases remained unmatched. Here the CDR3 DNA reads TGCAGTGTTAGCCCCAGATACAGGGGAAGTTTTAGCAATCAGCCCCAGCATTTT. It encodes CSVSPRYRGSFSNQPQHF.

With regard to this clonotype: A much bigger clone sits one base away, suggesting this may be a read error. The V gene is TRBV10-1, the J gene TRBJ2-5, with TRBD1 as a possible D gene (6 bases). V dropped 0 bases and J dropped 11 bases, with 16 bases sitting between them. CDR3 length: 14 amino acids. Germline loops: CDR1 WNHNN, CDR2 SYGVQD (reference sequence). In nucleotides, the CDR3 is TGCGCCAGCAGTGAGTCGACTACAGGGAATGAGCAGTACTTC. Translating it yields CASSESTTGNEQYF.

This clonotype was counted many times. The DNA for the CDR3 is TGTGCCAGCAGAGAGGGGGCGAACCAAGAGACCCAGTACTTC. It encodes CASREGANQETQYF. The V gene is TRBV6-2 or TRBV6-3, the J gene TRBJ2-5; the match to TRBD1 covers 7 bases. V shed 6 bases and J 0 bases; nucleotides not matched to a gene: 4. The CDR3 length is 14 residues. The germline V gene encodes CDR1 MNHEY and CDR2 SVGEGT.

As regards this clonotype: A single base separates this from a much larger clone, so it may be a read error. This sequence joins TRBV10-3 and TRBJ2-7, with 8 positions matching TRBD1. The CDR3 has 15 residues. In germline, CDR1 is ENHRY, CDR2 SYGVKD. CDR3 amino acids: CAISDHGQGSYERYF. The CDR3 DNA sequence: TGTGCCATCAGTGACCATGGACAGGGCTCCTACGAGCGGTACTTC.

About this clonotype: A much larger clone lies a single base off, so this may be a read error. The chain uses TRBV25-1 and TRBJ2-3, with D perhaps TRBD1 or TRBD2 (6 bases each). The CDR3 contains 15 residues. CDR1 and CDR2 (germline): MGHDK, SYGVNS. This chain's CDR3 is CTSSESGGPTDTQYF. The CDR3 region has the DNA TGTACCAGCAGTGAATCTGGGGGGCCCACAGATACGCAGTATTTT. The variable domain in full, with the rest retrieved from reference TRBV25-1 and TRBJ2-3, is EADIYQTPRYLVIGTGKKITLECSQTMGHDKMYWYQQDPGMELHLIHYSYGVNSTEKGDLSSESTVSRIRTEHFPLTLESARPSHTSQYLCTSSESGGPTDTQYFGPGTRLTVL.

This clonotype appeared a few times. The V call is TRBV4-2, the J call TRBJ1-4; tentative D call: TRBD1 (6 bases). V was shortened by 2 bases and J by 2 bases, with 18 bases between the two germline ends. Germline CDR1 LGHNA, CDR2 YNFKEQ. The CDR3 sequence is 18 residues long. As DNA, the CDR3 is TGTGCCAGCAGCCAACGATCTCGGGGGGGGCTCACTAATGAAAAACTGTTTTTT. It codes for CASSQRSRGGLTNEKLFF.

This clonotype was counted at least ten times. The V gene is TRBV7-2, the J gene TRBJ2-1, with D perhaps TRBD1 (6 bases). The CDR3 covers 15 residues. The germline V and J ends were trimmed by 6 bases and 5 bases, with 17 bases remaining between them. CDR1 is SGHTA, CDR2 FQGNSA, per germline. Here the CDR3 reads CASRQNRVRDNEQFF. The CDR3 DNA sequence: TGTGCCAGCAGGCAAAACAGGGTCCGAGACAATGAGCAGTTCTTC.

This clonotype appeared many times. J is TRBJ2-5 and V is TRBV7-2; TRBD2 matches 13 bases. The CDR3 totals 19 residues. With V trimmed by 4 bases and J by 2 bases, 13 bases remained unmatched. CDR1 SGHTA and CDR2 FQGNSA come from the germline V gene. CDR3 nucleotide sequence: TGTGCCAGCAGCTCAGACCCGGGACTAGCGGGGATTGGTCAAGAGACCCAGTACTTC. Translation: CASSSDPGLAGIGQETQYF.

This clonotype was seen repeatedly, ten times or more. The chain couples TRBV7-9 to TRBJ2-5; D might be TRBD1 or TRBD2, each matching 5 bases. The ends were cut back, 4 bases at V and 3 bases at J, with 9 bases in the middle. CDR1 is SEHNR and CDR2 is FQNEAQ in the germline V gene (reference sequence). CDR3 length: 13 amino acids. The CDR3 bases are TGTGCCAGCAGCTGGGACGTAAAAGAGACCCAGTACTTC. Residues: CASSWDVKETQYF.

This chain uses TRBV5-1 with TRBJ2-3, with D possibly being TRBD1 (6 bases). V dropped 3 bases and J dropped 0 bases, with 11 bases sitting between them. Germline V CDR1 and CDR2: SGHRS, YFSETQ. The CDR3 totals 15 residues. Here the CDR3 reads CASSSWTASTDTQYF. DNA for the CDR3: TGCGCCAGCAGCTCATGGACAGCTAGCACAGATACGCAGTATTTT.

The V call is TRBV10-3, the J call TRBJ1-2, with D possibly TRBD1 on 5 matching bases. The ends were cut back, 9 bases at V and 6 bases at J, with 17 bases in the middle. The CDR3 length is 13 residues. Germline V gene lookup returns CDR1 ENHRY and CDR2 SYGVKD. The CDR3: CAITGTSMNGYTF. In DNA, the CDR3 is TGTGCCATTACCGGGACCTCTATGAATGGCTACACCTTC.